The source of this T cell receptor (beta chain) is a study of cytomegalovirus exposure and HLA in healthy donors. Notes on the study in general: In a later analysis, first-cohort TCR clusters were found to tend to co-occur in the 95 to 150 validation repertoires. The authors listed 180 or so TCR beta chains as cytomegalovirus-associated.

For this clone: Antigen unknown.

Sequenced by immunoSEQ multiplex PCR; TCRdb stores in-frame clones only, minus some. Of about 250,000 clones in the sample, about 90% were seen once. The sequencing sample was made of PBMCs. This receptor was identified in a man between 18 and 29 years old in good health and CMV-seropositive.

CDR3 loop: CAWSVPGPGGDTQYF. For the CDR3, the DNA is TGTGCCTGGAGTGTACCGGGACCCGGGGGAGATACGCAGTATTTT. The chain is built from TRBV30 and TRBJ2-3, with D tentatively TRBD2 (6 bases). Trimming took off 0 bases at V and 5 bases at J, with 15 bases between the two ends. From germline, CDR1 is GTSNPN and CDR2 SVGIG (reference sequence). The CDR3 runs to 15 residues.